The source of this T cell receptor (beta chain) is a study of metastatic and nonmetastatic thyroid tumors (TCRdb year 2020). At the level of the whole study: For patients with malignant and with benign thyroid disease, the researchers compared repertoires between peripheral blood samples and tumor or nodule tissue samples. Study-wide conclusions, independent of this receptor: TCR beta diversity was reported as significantly higher in malignant tumors than in benign nodules, in both blood and tumor samples.

Before undergoing thyroid surgery, none of the patients had been given any kind of treatment. The study retrospectively analysed patient clinical samples collected from about 2012 to 2018 using T-cell receptor beta sequencing. Remarks on this clone: It has no known antigen specificity. Per-nucleotide qualities are absent, and no much larger clonotype sits a single base away.

Looking up the germline V gene (reference sequence) yields CDR1 LNHNV and CDR2 YYDKDF. The trim is 11 bases for V and 5 bases for J, with a gap of 21 bases between the germline ends. From its cysteine to its phenylalanine, the CDR3 spans 14 amino acids. Only CDR3 DNA remains: 42 bases, in frame from the first base. Preparation of the library involved PCR. Sequencing was carried out with an Illumina HiSeq 4000. High-throughput sequencing was used to profile the CDR3 region of the TCR beta-chain in every patient. For the original study's pipeline: The researchers built a classifier to tell apart papillary thyroid cancer patients with distant metastasis, based on CDR3 differences among clinicopathological groups. The Shannon index was used to measure repertoire diversity, and the Morisita-Horn index was used to measure how similar tumor and blood repertoires were. The raw public reads went through TCRdb reprocessing: fastp at Q25, MiXCR clone calling, in-frame beta chains kept. None of the V and J calls come from the authors' own analysis; TCRdb made them. This sample comprises 30,000 or so clones, 25% to 30% of them detected only once. Roughly a third of the sample is taken by the ten largest.

The TCR comes from a female donor with papillary thyroid cancer or a benign thyroid nodule (not recorded which). Some clones in this sample may be carry-over from other donors' samples. Sequenced sample: blood. The rearrangement combines TRBV15 with TRBJ1-1, and perhaps TRBD1 as D gene, on 5 matching bases. CDR3 region: CALSRDSAGTEAFF. Here is the DNA: TGTGCCCTCAGCAGAGATTCGGCAGGGACTGAAGCTTTCTTT.